This T cell receptor beta chain came from a study of blood T cell repertoires in COVID-19. Across the whole study: From T cells, B-cell-depleted T cells, or PBMCs came the material, which was cDNA or gDNA.

Seattle's enrolled individuals joined amid active infection and were then monitored longitudinally. J was trimmed by 3 bases and V by 3 bases; bases with no gene match: 7. This CDR3 is 16 amino acids long. CDR1 and CDR2 (germline): MGHRA, YSYEKL. Original data processing: By means of reference gene primer amplification, nucleated cell counts were estimated. Sequencing used immunoSEQ multiplex PCR; TCRdb keeps in-frame clones, though not all of them. V and J calls and clone size come straight from that table; D and trimming were deduced from the DNA. This table holds about 88,000 clones, roughly 88% found once.

The sequence derives from a young man with COVID-19, enrolled during active disease. The rearrangement links TRBV4-1 to TRBJ2-7; 11 bases align to TRBD2. Source material: peripheral blood. DNA of the CDR3: TGCGCCAGCAGCCACCCCCTGGGGACTAGCGGCTACGAGCAGTACTTC. Its protein product is CASSHPLGTSGYEQYF.